This T cell receptor beta chain is drawn from a study of read filtering for tumor transcriptome and immune sequencing. Background on the study: Mean patient age was around 66 years, range roughly 40 to 85; roughly 18 male, around 15 female. Under 10 patients were R-ISS I, approximately 15 were R-ISS II, roughly 7 were R-ISS III. RNA-seq yielded only roughly 75 to 1,300 TCR reads, IR-seq about 4.05 to 11 million.

Bone marrow was sampled from every patient at the time of active disease. Trimming shortened V by 5 bases and J by 2 bases, and 12 bases separated the two germline ends. CDR1 and CDR2 from the germline V gene are SQVTM and ANQGSEA. The CDR3 loop spans 13 amino acids. This clonotype was detected many times. Molecular barcoded adaptors covering alpha/delta and beta/gamma chains were used on around 370 ng RNA. TCRdb re-derived calls from the reads in MiXCR, one entry per CDR3 protein. Among around 20,000 distinct CDR3 sequences listed, approximately 20% were seen once. The sequence came from a donor aged 40 or over with multiple myeloma. Sequences were obtained from a population of CD138-negative cells sorted from bone marrow. This chain uses TRBV29-1 with TRBJ1-1; weak D call: TRBD1 (6 bases). The DNA of the CDR3 is TGCAGCGTTAGTGAGGGGGATAACACTGAAGCTTTCTTT. This translates into CSVSEGDNTEAFF. The variable domain in full, completed from reference TRBV29-1 and TRBJ1-1, reads SAVISQKPSRDICQRGTSLTIQCQVDSQVTMMFWYRQQPGQSLTLIATANQGSEATYESGFVIDKFPISRPNLTFSTLTVSNMSPEDSSIYLCSVSEGDNTEAFFGQGTRLTVV.